This TCR beta chain was profiled in a study of blood T cells in healthy people across ages (dated by TCRdb to 2013 to 2016). Concerning the study at large: In model experiments, template switching captured about one uniquely barcoded TCR beta cDNA molecule for every two T cells. To avoid experimental bias, donors of different ages were randomly spread across the sequencing lanes. The donors were split into four age groups: young (average 16 years), middle-aged (around 37), aged (more than 60) and long-lived (roughly 88). The study analyzed two additional independent replicas of 1 million unique cDNA reads from the same blood draw for two donors, one aged 18 to 30 and one aged 80 or older. Using deep sequencing normalized with unique cDNA molecular identifiers, the study measured how TCR beta repertoire diversity changes with age. Results and caveats for the whole study, not just this receptor: As age increased, observed TCR beta diversity per million T cells dropped in a roughly linear way, and a significant reduction was already evident by age 40. Because the CMV infection status of the donors was unknown, age-related changes in expanded clonotypes may potentially have been confounded. Compared with the aged group, the long-lived group had more naive CD4+ T cells, fewer expanded clones and increased TCR diversity, a pattern suggesting age selection. Because profiling used bulk unsorted PBMCs, naive and antigen-experienced compartments could not be compared conclusively. Total diversity estimates from one million sequenced T cells were considered lower bounds and underestimates. The percentage of naive T cells measured by flow cytometry correlated strongly with observed TCR beta diversity.

Systemically healthy Caucasian individuals from Russia, 35 to 50 in total and aged roughly 6 to 95 years, were included as donors. Approximately 9 milliliters of peripheral blood were collected from each donor into EDTA-treated Vacutainer tubes. Ficoll-Paque density-gradient centrifugation was used to isolate PBMCs, with at least 7 million per sample. Total RNA, at least 5 micrograms per sample, was extracted from PBMCs with Trizol reagent. Naive CD45RAhigh/CD27high T cell percentages were measured by flow cytometry on a PBMC aliquot from every donor. The library was made by 5' RACE. The sequencing machine was an Illumina HiSeq 2500. The second PCR ran for about 6 to 12 cycles and used a J-beta primer mix along with a sample-barcoded 5' primer. A unique molecular identifier was introduced onto each TCR beta cDNA molecule by a template-switch 5' adaptor carrying 12 random nucleotides. Each sample yielded at least 2.5 million CDR3-containing paired-end reads. First-strand cDNA synthesis was performed from all RNA using the Mint cDNA synthesis kit, with priming by a TRBC-specific oligonucleotide. Following uracil-DNA glycosylase treatment, a first 18-cycle PCR with universal primers M1SS and BC2_uni_R was performed on all cDNA. In the original analysis: Each sample was normalized by randomly selecting 1 million high-quality reads, each carrying a distinct molecular identifier. Reads with shared molecular identifiers were discarded instead of being binned into consensus sequences. CDR3 identification, clonotype clustering and error correction used MiTCR with a Q25 quality threshold and the strictest error-elimination algorithm. Lower-bound total TCR beta diversity was estimated with a nonparametric unseen species model using Euler transformation. TCRdb redid the processing of the public reads, applying fastp at Q25 and MiXCR, and retained in-frame beta chains. Under each unique CDR3 protein, matching rows form one entry showing the most common genes and DNA. The authors' filters were not applied to this entry. The table for this sample lists roughly 1,800,000 distinct CDR3 sequences; less than 50% of them were counted only once. The biggest ten clones account for approximately 2.1% of the sample.

As regards this clonotype: What antigen it recognizes has not been identified. No base-level quality is on record; no much larger clone is a single base apart.

This sequence originates from a woman between 40 and 55 years old in good health. Sequenced: blood.

DNA sequence: TGTGCCAGCAGTCCGGGGTACCGCAACACAGATACGCAGTATTTT. The translation is CASSPGYRNTDTQYF. The receptor chain draws on TRBV27 and TRBJ2-3; the D gene is perhaps TRBD2, on 5 matching bases. The CDR3 numbers 15 residues from cysteine through phenylalanine. The entry retains the CDR3 DNA only, 45 bases that are in frame from base 1. Cut back by 5 bases and 2 bases, the V and J ends lie 14 bases apart. The germline V gene (reference sequence) provides CDR1 MNHEY and CDR2 SMNVEV.